The present T cell receptor beta chain was sequenced within a study of blood T cell repertoires in COVID-19. Overall study context: There were acute and convalescent COVID-19 samples, and they came from the United States, Italy and Spain. Sample material is recorded as cDNA or gDNA derived from T cells, B-cell-depleted T cells, or PBMCs.

The CDR3 is 14 amino acids. With 0 bases clipped from V and 2 bases from J, the junction kept 2 bases outside the gene matches. Germline V CDR1 and CDR2: SGDLS, YYNGEE. In the original analysis: Estimated nucleated cell counts came from reference gene primer amplification. TCRdb's table, derived via immunoSEQ multiplex PCR, lists solely in-frame clones and lacks some. V, J and clone size are those of that table, while D and trimming were read from the DNA. The profile shows 250,000 to 300,000 clones, around 92% of them singletons. Note on this clone: Different DNA sequences within this sample yield the same CDR3.

The Seattle site enrolled patients during active infection and followed them longitudinally. Sequenced input: peripheral blood. The chain couples TRBV9 to TRBJ2-7; 7 bases line up with TRBD1. This receptor was taken from a woman aged 30 to 39 with COVID-19, enrolled during active disease. The DNA for the CDR3 is TGTGCCAGCAGCGTAGGCCAGGGGGCCTACGAGCAGTACTTC. Protein sequence: CASSVGQGAYEQYF.